This is a list of T cell receptor beta chains from one sample in a study of B cell selection in AIRE deficiency. The data were produced by immunoSEQ multiplex PCR, yet TCRdb's version contains in-frame clones alone and is incomplete. Here the sample spans approximately 25,000 clones, about 95% being singletons. The source material was CD4+CD127+ conventional T cells sorted from PBMCs. The origin of the receptors is a human donor in good health. The CDR3 runs from the conserved cysteine through the conserved F or W. A D gene is named only where the DNA matches it firmly. Rows may omit the clone size; those that give it use once, few, many or a size class.

clone size	V gene	D gene	J gene	CDR3 protein	CDR3 DNA
-	TRBV18	-	TRBJ2-1	CASSRGQGYNEQFF	TGTGCCAGCTCACGGGGGCAGGGCTACAATGAGCAGTTCTTC
once	TRBV28	TRBD2	TRBJ2-7	CASSITSGCSYEQYF	TGTGCCAGCAGTATCACTAGCGGGTGCTCCTACGAGCAGTACTTC
-	TRBV5-4	TRBD2	TRBJ2-7	CASSFSGGYYEQYF	TGTGCCAGCAGCTTTAGCGGGGGCTACTACGAGCAGTACTTC
-	TRBV28	-	TRBJ2-1	CASRPQGSDEQFF	TGTGCCAGCAGACCCCAGGGGAGTGATGAGCAGTTCTTC
-	TRBV5-1	TRBD2	TRBJ2-2	CASSLASGRARNTGELFF	TGCGCCAGCAGCTTGGCTAGCGGGAGGGCCCGGAACACCGGGGAGCTGTTTTTT
once	TRBV2	-	TRBJ2-5	CASGAETQYF	TGTGCCTCGGGGGCCGAGACCCAGTACTTC
few	TRBV18	TRBD1	TRBJ1-2	CASSPLQAGQRNYGYTF	TGTGCCAGCTCACCTCTACAAGCGGGACAGCGTAACTATGGCTACACCTTC
-	TRBV9	TRBD1	TRBJ1-2	CASSKRTGREGYTF	TGTGCCAGCAGCAAACGGACAGGTCGGGAAGGCTACACCTTC
-	TRBV2	-	TRBJ1-1	CASSEGNTEAFF	TGTGCCAGCAGTGAGGGTAACACTGAAGCTTTCTTT
-	TRBV7-9	TRBD2	TRBJ2-5	CASSLGFPSGRTKETQYF	TGTGCCAGCAGCTTAGGTTTCCCTAGCGGGAGGACCAAAGAGACCCAGTACTTC
-	TRBV5-1	-	TRBJ1-3	CASSQAGGITIYF	TGCGCCAGCAGCCAAGCAGGAGGGATCACCATATATTTT
-	TRBV12-5	TRBD2	TRBJ2-2	CASGPLAGNTGELFF	TGTGCTAGTGGCCCACTAGCGGGGAACACCGGGGAGCTGTTTTTT
-	TRBV18	-	TRBJ2-3	CASSPPEGVADTQYF	TGTGCCAGCTCACCACCGGAAGGAGTCGCAGATACGCAGTATTTT
-	TRBV6-6	-	TRBJ2-7	CASSYSRGNYEQYF	TGTGCCAGCAGTTATAGTCGGGGAAACTACGAGCAGTACTTC
few	TRBV6-6	-	TRBJ1-4	CASSRGRATNEKLFF	TGTGCCAGCAGCCGAGGACGAGCAACTAATGAAAAACTGTTTTTT
-	TRBV7-8	-	TRBJ2-3	CASSLGGSDTQYF	TGTGCCAGCAGCTTAGGTGGTTCAGATACGCAGTATTTT
-	TRBV5-1	-	TRBJ1-1	CASSPNMNTEAFF	TGCGCCAGCAGCCCTAATATGAACACTGAAGCTTTCTTT
once	TRBV10-1	-	TRBJ2-5	CASRRTDQNPQETQYF	TGCGCCAGCAGGAGGACGGATCAAAACCCGCAAGAGACCCAGTACTTC
-	TRBV9	TRBD1	TRBJ1-3	CASSVGGGGNSGNTIYF	TGTGCCAGCAGCGTAGGGGGAGGGGGCAACTCTGGAAACACCATATATTTT
-	TRBV28	TRBD1	TRBJ2-7	CASSPGDRVNEQYF	TGTGCCAGCAGTCCTGGGGACAGGGTCAACGAGCAGTACTTC
-	TRBV5-1	TRBD2	TRBJ2-3	CASSEGTSGGSADTQYF	TGCGCCAGCAGCGAAGGGACTAGCGGGGGGTCCGCAGATACGCAGTATTTT
once	TRBV6-6	-	TRBJ1-4	CASSQTLGVGDEKLFF	TGTGCCAGCAGCCAGACCCTCGGGGTGGGGGATGAAAAACTGTTTTTT